The clone carrying this T cell receptor beta chain has only a few counts. This sample was included in a study of T cells in Graves' hyperthyroidism and ophthalmopathy. TCR beta CDR3 region amplification was performed from RNA transcripts. HTBI primers were used for first-round RT-PCR of the TCR CDR3. A single record per CDR3 protein comes from TCRdb applying MiXCR to the multiplex PCR reads. The table records 300,000 to 450,000 distinct CDR3 sequences, approximately 18% of them present only once. Trimming removed 2 bases from V and 9 bases from J; junction bases left unmatched: 16. Germline V gene data show CDR1 as LNHDA and CDR2 as SQIVND (reference sequence). This CDR3 region has 17 residues.

The sequenced sample was blood. The TCR was taken from a woman in her twenties or thirties with Graves' hyperthyroidism that later progressed to Graves' ophthalmopathy. The genes are TRBV19 and TRBJ2-1, with 7 bases aligning to TRBD1. The CDR3 sequence is CASSIYPGGRSSGEQFF. The CDR3 DNA follows: TGTGCCAGTAGTATATACCCAGGGGGTAGATCGTCCGGTGAGCAGTTCTTC.